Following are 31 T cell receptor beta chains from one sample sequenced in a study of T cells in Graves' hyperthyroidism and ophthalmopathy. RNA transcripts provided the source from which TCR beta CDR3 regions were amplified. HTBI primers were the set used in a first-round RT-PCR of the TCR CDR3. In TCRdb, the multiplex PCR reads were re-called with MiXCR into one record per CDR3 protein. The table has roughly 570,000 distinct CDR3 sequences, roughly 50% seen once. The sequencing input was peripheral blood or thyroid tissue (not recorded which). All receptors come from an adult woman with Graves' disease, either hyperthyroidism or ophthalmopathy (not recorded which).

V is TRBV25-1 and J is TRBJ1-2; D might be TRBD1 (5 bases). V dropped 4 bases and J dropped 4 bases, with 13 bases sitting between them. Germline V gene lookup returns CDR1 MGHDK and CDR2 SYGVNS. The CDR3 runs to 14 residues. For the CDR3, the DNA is TGTGCCAGCAGTGCCTCCGGGACCATCTATGGCTACACCTTC. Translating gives CASSASGTIYGYTF.

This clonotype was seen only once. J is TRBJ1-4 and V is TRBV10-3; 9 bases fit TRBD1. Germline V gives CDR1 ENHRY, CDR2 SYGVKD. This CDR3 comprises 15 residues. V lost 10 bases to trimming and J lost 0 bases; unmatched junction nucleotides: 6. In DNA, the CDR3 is TGTGCCACTCACAGGGGGCGTGCAACTAATGAAAAACTGTTTTTT. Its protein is CATHRGRATNEKLFF.

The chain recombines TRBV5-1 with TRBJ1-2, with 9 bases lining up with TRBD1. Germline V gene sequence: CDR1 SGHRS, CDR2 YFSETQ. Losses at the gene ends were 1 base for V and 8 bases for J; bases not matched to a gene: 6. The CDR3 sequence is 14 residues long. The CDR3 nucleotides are TGCGCCAGCAGCTTGTTGGGACAGGGTCCAGGCTACACCTTC. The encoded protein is CASSLLGQGPGYTF.

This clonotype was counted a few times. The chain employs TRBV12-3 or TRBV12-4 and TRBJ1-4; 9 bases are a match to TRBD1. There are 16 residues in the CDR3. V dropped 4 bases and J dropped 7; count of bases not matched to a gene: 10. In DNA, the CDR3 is TGTGCCAGCAGTTGGCCGGGACAGGGAAACACTGAAAAACTGTTTTTT. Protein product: CASSWPGQGNTEKLFF.

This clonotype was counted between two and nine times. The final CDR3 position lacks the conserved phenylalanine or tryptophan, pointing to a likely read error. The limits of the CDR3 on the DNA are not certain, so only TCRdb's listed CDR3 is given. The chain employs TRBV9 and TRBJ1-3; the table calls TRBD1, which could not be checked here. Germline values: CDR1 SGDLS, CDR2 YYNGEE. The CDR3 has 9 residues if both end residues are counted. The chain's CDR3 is CASSEWDRS.

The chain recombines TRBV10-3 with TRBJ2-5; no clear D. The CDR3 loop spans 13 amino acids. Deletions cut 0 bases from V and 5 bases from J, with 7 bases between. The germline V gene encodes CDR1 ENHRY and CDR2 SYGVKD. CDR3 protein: CAISESGMETQYF. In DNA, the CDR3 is TGTGCCATCAGTGAGTCTGGGATGGAGACCCAGTACTTC.

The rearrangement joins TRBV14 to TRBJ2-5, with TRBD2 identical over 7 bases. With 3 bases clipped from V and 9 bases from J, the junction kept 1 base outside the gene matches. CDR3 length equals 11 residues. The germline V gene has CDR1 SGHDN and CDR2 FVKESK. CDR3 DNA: TGTGCCAGCAGCCAGGGGAGGGCCCAGTACTTC. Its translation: CASSQGRAQYF.

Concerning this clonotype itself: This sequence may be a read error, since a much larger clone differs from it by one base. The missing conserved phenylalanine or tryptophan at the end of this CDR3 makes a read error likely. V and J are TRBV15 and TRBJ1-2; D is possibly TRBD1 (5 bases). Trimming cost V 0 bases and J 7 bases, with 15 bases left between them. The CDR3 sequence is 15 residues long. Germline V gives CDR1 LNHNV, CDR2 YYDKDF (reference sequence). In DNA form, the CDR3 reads TGTGCCACCAGCAGAGATCCTGGGGGAATAGGTGGCTACACCCTC. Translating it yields CATSRDPGGIGGYTL.

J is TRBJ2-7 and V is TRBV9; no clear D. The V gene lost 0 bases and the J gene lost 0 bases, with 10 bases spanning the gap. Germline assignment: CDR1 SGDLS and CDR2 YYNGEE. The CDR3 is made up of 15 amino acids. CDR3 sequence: CASSVVDTSSYEQYF. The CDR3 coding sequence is TGTGCCAGCAGCGTAGTCGACACGAGCTCCTACGAGCAGTACTTC.

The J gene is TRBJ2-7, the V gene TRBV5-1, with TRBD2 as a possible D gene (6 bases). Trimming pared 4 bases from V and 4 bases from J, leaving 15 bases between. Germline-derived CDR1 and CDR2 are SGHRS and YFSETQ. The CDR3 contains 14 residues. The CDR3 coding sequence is TGCGCCAGCAGCCTGCGGGGTCAGAATTACGAGCAGTACTTC. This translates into CASSLRGQNYEQYF.

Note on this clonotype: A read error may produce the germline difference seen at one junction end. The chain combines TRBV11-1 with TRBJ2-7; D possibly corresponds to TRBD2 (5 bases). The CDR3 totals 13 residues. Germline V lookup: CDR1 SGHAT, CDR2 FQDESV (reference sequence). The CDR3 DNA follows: TGCGCCAGCAGCTCCGGGGTAGATTACGAGCAGTACTTC. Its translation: CASSSGVDYEQYF.

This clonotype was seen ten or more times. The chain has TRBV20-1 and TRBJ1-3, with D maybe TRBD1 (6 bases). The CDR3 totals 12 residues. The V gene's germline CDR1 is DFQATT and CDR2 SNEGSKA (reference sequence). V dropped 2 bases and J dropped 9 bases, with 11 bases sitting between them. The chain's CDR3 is CSARLQGGTIYF. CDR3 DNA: TGCAGTGCTAGATTACAGGGAGGCACCATATATTTT.

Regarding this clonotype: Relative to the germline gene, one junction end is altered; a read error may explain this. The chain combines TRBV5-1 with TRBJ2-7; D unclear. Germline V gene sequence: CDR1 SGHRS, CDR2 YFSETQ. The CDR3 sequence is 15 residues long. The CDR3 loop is CASSSSGEPRYEQNF. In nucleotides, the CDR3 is TGCGCCAGCAGCTCGTCGGGTGAACCCCGATACGAGCAGAACTTC.

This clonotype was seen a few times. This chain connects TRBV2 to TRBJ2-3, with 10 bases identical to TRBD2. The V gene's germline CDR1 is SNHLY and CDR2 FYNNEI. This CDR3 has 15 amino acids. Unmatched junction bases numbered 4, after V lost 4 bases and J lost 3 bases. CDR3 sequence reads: CASSVLAGVTDTQYF. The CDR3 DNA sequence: TGTGCCAGCAGTGTTCTAGCGGGAGTGACAGATACGCAGTATTTT.

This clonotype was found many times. The CDR3 here is CAATQGTEAFF. The CDR3 region has the DNA TGTGCTGCGACGCAGGGCACTGAAGCTTTCTTT. J is TRBJ1-1 and V is TRBV9, with D tentatively TRBD1 (5 bases). Looked up from germline, CDR1 is SGDLS and CDR2 is YYNGEE. CDR3 length: 11 residues.

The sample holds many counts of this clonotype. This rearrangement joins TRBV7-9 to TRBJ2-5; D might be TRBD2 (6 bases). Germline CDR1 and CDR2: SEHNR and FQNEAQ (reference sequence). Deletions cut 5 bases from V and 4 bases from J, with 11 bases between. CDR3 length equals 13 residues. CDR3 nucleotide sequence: TGTGCCAGCAGCAAGGAGGGTGGAGAGACCCAGTACTTC. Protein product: CASSKEGGETQYF.

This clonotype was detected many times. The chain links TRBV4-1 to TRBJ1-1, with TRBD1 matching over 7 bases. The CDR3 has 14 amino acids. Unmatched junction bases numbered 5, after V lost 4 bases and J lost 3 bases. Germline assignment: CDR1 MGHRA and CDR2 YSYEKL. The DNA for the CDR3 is TGCGCCAGCAGCCCAACAGGGGTGTACACTGAAGCTTTCTTT. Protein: CASSPTGVYTEAFF.

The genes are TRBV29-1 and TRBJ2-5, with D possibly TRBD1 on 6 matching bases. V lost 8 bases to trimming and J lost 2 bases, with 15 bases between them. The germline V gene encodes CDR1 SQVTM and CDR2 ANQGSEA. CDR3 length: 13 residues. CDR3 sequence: CSRGTTGQETQYF. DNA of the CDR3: TGCAGCAGAGGCACAACAGGGCAAGAGACCCAGTACTTC. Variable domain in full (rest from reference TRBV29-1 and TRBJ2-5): SAVISQKPSRDICQRGTSLTIQCQVDSQVTMMFWYRQQPGQSLTLIATANQGSEATYESGFVIDKFPISRPNLTFSTLTVSNMSPEDSSIYLCSRGTTGQETQYFGPGTRLLVL.

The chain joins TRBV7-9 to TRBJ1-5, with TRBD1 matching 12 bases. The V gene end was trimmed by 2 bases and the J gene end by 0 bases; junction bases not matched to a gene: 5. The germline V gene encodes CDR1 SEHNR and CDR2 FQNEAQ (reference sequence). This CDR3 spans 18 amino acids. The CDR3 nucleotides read TGTGCCAGCAGCTTATGGGGACAGGGGGCCTATAGCAATCAGCCCCAGCATTTT. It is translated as CASSLWGQGAYSNQPQHF.

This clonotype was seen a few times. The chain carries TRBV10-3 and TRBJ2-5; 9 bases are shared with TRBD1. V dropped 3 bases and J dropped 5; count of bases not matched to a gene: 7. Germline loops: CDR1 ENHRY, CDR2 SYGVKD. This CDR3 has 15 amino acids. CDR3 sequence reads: CAISDWTGAGETQYF. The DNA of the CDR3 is TGTGCCATCAGTGACTGGACAGGGGCCGGGGAGACCCAGTACTTC.

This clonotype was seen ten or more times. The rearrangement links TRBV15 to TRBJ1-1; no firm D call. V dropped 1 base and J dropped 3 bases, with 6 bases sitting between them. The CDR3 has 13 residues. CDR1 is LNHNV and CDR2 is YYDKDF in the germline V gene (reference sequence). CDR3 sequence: CATSRVVDTEAFF. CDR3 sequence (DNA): TGTGCCACCAGCAGAGTTGTGGACACTGAAGCTTTCTTT.

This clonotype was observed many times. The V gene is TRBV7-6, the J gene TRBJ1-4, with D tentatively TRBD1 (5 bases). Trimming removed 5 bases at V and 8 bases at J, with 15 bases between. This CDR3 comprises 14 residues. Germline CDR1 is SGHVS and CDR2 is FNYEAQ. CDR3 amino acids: CASSPQTGHEKLFF. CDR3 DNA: TGTGCCAGCAGCCCACAAACAGGTCACGAAAAACTGTTTTTT.

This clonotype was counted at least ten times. CDR3 amino acids: CSAREHLNTEAFF. CDR3 sequence (DNA): TGCAGTGCTAGAGAACATTTGAACACTGAAGCTTTCTTT. The chain is built from TRBV20-1 and TRBJ1-1; D is uncertain. This CDR3 has 13 residues. V was shortened by 0 bases and J by 0 bases, with 5 bases between the two germline ends. The V gene's germline CDR1 is DFQATT and CDR2 SNEGSKA (reference sequence).

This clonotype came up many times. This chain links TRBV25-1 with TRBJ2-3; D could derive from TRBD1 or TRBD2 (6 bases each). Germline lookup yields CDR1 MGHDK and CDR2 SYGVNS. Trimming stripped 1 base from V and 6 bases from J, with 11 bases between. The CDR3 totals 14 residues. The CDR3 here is CASSEFQGGDTQYF. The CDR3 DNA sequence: TGTGCCAGCAGTGAATTCCAAGGGGGGGATACGCAGTATTTT.

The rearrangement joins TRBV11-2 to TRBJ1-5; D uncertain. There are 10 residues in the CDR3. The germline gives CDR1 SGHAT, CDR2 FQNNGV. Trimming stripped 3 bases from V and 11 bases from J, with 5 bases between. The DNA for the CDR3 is TGTGCCAGCAGCTTTGGGACCCAGCATTTT. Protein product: CASSFGTQHF.

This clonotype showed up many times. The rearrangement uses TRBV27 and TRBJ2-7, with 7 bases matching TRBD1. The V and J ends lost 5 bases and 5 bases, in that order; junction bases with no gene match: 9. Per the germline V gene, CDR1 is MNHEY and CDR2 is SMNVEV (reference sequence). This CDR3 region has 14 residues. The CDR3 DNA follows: TGTGCCAGCAGTCTGACAGGGAATAGGGACGAGCAGTACTTC. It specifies CASSLTGNRDEQYF.

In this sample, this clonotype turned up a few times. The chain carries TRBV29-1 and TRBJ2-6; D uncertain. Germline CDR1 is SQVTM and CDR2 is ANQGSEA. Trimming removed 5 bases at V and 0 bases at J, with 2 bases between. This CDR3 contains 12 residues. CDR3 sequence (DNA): TGCAGCGTTTCCTCTGGGGCCAACGTCCTGACTTTC. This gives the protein CSVSSGANVLTF.

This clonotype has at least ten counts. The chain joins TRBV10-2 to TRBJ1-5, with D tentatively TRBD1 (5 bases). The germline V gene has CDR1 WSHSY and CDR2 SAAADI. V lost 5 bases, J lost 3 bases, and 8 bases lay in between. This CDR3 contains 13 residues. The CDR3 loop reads CASSTGANQPQHF. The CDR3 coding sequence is TGCGCCAGCAGTACCGGGGCCAATCAGCCCCAGCATTTT.

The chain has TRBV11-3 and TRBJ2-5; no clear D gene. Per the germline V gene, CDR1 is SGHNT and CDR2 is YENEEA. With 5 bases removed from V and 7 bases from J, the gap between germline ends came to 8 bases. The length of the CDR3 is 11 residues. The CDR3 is CASSSRWTQYF. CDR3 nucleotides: TGTGCCAGCAGCAGTCGCTGGACCCAGTACTTC.

The CDR3 spells CAISEEGAQYF. The CDR3 DNA reads TGTGCCATCAGTGAGGAGGGGGCCCAGTACTTC. The chain carries TRBV10-3 and TRBJ2-5, with a possible D match to TRBD1 (6 bases). V lost 2 bases, J lost 9 bases, and 7 bases lay in between. Germline CDR1 and CDR2: ENHRY and SYGVKD. The CDR3 contains 11 residues.

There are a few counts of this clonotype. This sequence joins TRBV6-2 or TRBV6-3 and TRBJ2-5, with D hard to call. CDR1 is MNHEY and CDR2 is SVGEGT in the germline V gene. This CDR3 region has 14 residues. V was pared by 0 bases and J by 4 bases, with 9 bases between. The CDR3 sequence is CASSYSIAPETQYF. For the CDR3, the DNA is TGTGCCAGCAGTTACTCGATAGCCCCAGAGACCCAGTACTTC.